A selection of T cell receptor beta chains follows, all from one sample in a study of HIV-infected patients and healthy controls. TCRdb re-called the 5' RACE reads with MiXCR, one entry per CDR3 protein. This sample carries some 25,000 distinct CDR3 sequences, roughly 8.7% of them seen once, and the ten largest clones take approximately 4%. The sample comprised blood. These receptors were taken from an adult in good health. CDR3s include the opening cysteine and the closing phenylalanine or tryptophan. Each record gives: CDR3 protein, CDR3 DNA, clone size, J gene, D gene, V gene. The D gene is left open where the match is weak. Size values are once, few and many counts, or a class for expanded clones, and some rows have none.

CASSQERSGANVLTF	TGTGCCAGCAGCCAAGAACGGTCTGGGGCCAACGTCCTGACTTTC	many	TRBJ2-6	-	TRBV4-2
CASSWAENTEAFF	TGTGCCAGCAGTTGGGCGGAGAACACTGAAGCTTTCTTT	many	TRBJ1-1	-	TRBV12-3/TRBV12-4
CSVIDRGAIHYGYTF	TGCAGCGTTATTGATAGGGGGGCTATTCACTATGGCTACACCTTC	many	TRBJ1-2	-	TRBV29-1
CASSSKSAGGPSQETQYF	TGTGCCAGCAGTTCCAAATCCGCGGGGGGGCCTTCCCAAGAGACCCAGTACTTC	many	TRBJ2-5	TRBD2	TRBV27
CASSPGRAGVDQPQHF	TGTGCCAGCAGCCCAGGCCGCGCAGGTGTAGACCAGCCCCAGCATTTT	many	TRBJ1-5	-	TRBV3-1
CASSLGQGLSNEQFF	TGTGCCAGCAGTTTGGGACAGGGTCTCTCCAATGAGCAGTTCTTC	many	TRBJ2-1	TRBD1	TRBV6-5
CASSIGGASLDGYTF	TGTGCCAGTAGTATAGGGGGAGCATCCCTCGATGGCTACACCTTC	-	TRBJ1-2	-	TRBV19
CASSLRGTSGGQTDTQYF	TGTGCCAGCAGCTTAAGGGGGACTAGCGGGGGGCAAACTGATACGCAGTATTTT	many	TRBJ2-3	TRBD2	TRBV7-2
CASSLGGTSTDTQYF	TGCGCCAGCAGCTTGGGGGGAACTAGCACAGATACGCAGTATTTT	-	TRBJ2-3	-	TRBV5-1
CASSETKDRGRGSTDTQYF	TGTGCCAGCAGTGAAACCAAGGACAGGGGGCGAGGGAGCACAGATACGCAGTATTTT	many	TRBJ2-3	TRBD1	TRBV25-1
CASTGGQGPPTEAFF	TGTGCCAGCACGGGGGGGCAGGGTCCGCCCACTGAAGCTTTCTTT	many	TRBJ1-1	-	TRBV2
CASTLEASTYNEQFF	TGTGCCAGTACTTTGGAAGCCAGCACCTACAATGAGCAGTTCTTC	many	TRBJ2-1	-	TRBV19
CASSLEVHYGYTF	TGCGCCAGCAGCTTGGAGGTTCACTATGGCTACACCTTC	many	TRBJ1-2	-	TRBV5-1
CASSLAGYTDTQYF	TGCGCCAGCAGCCTAGCGGGGTACACAGATACGCAGTATTTT	-	TRBJ2-3	TRBD2	TRBV5-1
CASSYPPFDRGLQPQHF	TGTGCCAGCAGTTACCCTCCTTTCGACAGGGGGCTTCAGCCCCAGCATTTT	many	TRBJ1-5	TRBD1	TRBV6-6
CASAGGLNQPQHF	TGCGCCAGCGCTGGGGGTCTCAATCAGCCCCAGCATTTT	many	TRBJ1-5	-	TRBV5-1
CASRGPGDNYGYTF	TGTGCCAGCAGGGGACCAGGGGATAACTATGGCTACACCTTC	many	TRBJ1-2	-	TRBV6-5
CASSRSGGIVGNIQYF	TGTGCCAGCAGCCGTTCTGGCGGGATTGTGGGAAACATTCAGTACTTC	many	TRBJ2-4	-	TRBV3-1
CASGLNGRGATEAFF	TGTGCTAGTGGTTTGAACGGCAGGGGGGCCACTGAAGCTTTCTTT	many	TRBJ1-1	TRBD1	TRBV12-5
CASSLRENTEAFF	TGCGCCAGCAGCTTGCGGGAAAACACTGAAGCTTTCTTT	many	TRBJ1-1	-	TRBV5-1
CASSSLLTSGGSTNTGELFF	TGCGCCAGCAGTTCCCTGTTGACTAGCGGGGGGTCAACGAACACCGGGGAGCTGTTTTTT	many	TRBJ2-2	TRBD2	TRBV5-1
CSARGLAVGTDTQYF	TGCAGTGCTAGAGGCCTAGCGGTGGGCACAGATACGCAGTATTTT	many	TRBJ2-3	TRBD2	TRBV20-1
CASSSIGPTYSPLHF	TGTGCCAGCAGCTCTATAGGACCGACCTATTCACCCCTCCACTTT	many	TRBJ1-6	-	TRBV5-4
CASSYEDYTDTQYF	TGTGCCAGTAGTTATGAGGACTACACAGATACGCAGTATTTT	-	TRBJ2-3	-	TRBV19
CASSLEKGAIYNEQFF	TGTGCCAGCAGCTTAGAGAAGGGGGCTATCTACAATGAGCAGTTCTTC	many	TRBJ2-1	TRBD1	TRBV7-8
CASSLAGSTDTQYF	TGTGCCAGCAGCTTGGCAGGGAGCACAGATACGCAGTATTTT	-	TRBJ2-3	-	TRBV5-4
CASSVPGAGGTEAFF	TGTGCCAGCAGCGTACCCGGGGCCGGGGGAACTGAAGCTTTCTTT	many	TRBJ1-1	-	TRBV5-4
CSVCDRGDQPQHF	TGCAGCGTTTGTGACAGAGGAGATCAGCCCCAGCATTTT	many	TRBJ1-5	-	TRBV29-1
CSVVGRSGNTIYF	TGCAGCGTCGTGGGCCGCTCTGGAAACACCATATATTTT	medium-sized	TRBJ1-3	-	TRBV29-1
CASSSLAVRADTQYF	TGTGCCAGCAGCTCCTTAGCGGTTAGGGCAGATACGCAGTATTTT	few	TRBJ2-3	-	TRBV5-6
CASSLVRGSGDTEAFF	TGTGCCAGCAGCTTAGTAAGGGGGTCGGGGGACACTGAAGCTTTCTTT	many	TRBJ1-1	-	TRBV7-2
CSVAGGAGEQYF	TGCAGCGTTGCAGGGGGAGCGGGGGAGCAGTACTTC	many	TRBJ2-7	-	TRBV29-1
CSVQGPMNTEAFF	TGCAGCGTTCAGGGGCCAATGAACACTGAAGCTTTCTTT	medium-sized	TRBJ1-1	-	TRBV29-1
CASSPRWGFGTNEKLFF	TGCGCCAGCAGCCCACGTTGGGGTTTCGGGACTAATGAAAAACTGTTTTTT	many	TRBJ1-4	-	TRBV5-1
CASSPGWSSYEQYF	TGTGCCAGCAGCCCAGGATGGAGCTCCTACGAGCAGTACTTC	many	TRBJ2-7	-	TRBV3-1
CSAERPAASDTQYF	TGCAGTGCGGAGAGGCCTGCGGCATCTGATACGCAGTATTTT	medium-sized	TRBJ2-3	-	TRBV20-1
CSVKTGTGDQPQHF	TGCAGCGTAAAAACCGGGACAGGCGATCAGCCCCAGCATTTT	many	TRBJ1-5	TRBD1	TRBV29-1
CASSLRSYEQYF	TGTGCCAGCAGCTTACGGTCCTACGAGCAGTACTTC	many	TRBJ2-7	-	TRBV7-2
CASSQDDWTGATDTQYF	TGTGCCAGCAGCCAAGATGACTGGACAGGGGCGACAGATACGCAGTATTTT	many	TRBJ2-3	TRBD1	TRBV3-1
CASSPGPRTGPYGYTF	TGTGCCAGCAGCCCGGGTCCCCGGACAGGGCCCTATGGCTACACCTTC	many	TRBJ1-2	TRBD1	TRBV5-5
CSVEGIGELFF	TGCAGCGTTGAAGGGATCGGGGAGCTGTTTTTT	few	TRBJ2-2	-	TRBV29-1
CAWSLPGGYEQYF	TGTGCCTGGAGTCTCCCAGGGGGCTACGAGCAGTACTTC	many	TRBJ2-7	TRBD1	TRBV30
CSVGFLDGYTF	TGCAGCGTCGGGTTCTTGGATGGCTACACCTTC	many	TRBJ1-2	-	TRBV29-1
CASSQEDSYNEQFF	TGTGCCAGCAGCCAGGAAGACAGCTACAATGAGCAGTTCTTC	many	TRBJ2-1	-	TRBV4-2
CSALQGLANYGYTF	TGCAGTGCTCTACAGGGGTTAGCTAACTATGGCTACACCTTC	many	TRBJ1-2	TRBD1	TRBV20-1
CASSPADYTQYF	TGTGCCAGCAGTCCCGCCGACTATACGCAGTATTTT	few	TRBJ2-3	-	TRBV12-3/TRBV12-4
CASSLGLFQADTQYF	TGTGCCAGCAGCTTAGGTTTGTTCCAAGCGGATACGCAGTATTTT	few	TRBJ2-3	-	TRBV7-2
CATRGAGTDTQYF	TGTGCCACCAGGGGGGCTGGCACAGATACGCAGTATTTT	many	TRBJ2-3	-	TRBV24-1
CASSPTATYTEAFF	TGTGCCAGCAGCCCAACTGCGACGTACACTGAAGCTTTCTTT	few	TRBJ1-1	-	TRBV27
CASSLGRERMTDTQYF	TGTGCCAGCAGCTTAGGCAGGGAGAGAATGACAGATACGCAGTATTTT	many	TRBJ2-3	-	TRBV7-2
CASSNPRAPSNEKLFF	TGTGCCAGCAGCAACCCCCGGGCACCGTCTAATGAAAAACTGTTTTTT	-	TRBJ1-4	-	TRBV7-9